Described below is a single T cell receptor beta chain sequence and its context. The data stem from a study of blood T cell repertoires in COVID-19. Whole-study context: Researchers got acute and convalescent COVID-19 samples from the United States, Italy and Spain.

In the study's own analysis: Estimated nucleated cell counts came from reference gene primer amplification. Only in-frame clones appear in the TCRdb table, and some are missing; sequencing was by immunoSEQ multiplex PCR. From that table come the V and J calls and clone size; the DNA was used to work out D and trimming. The table lists roughly 12,000 clones, 85% to 90% of them singletons. This receptor was obtained from a woman aged 60 to 75 with active COVID-19. Sequencing input: peripheral blood.

The CDR3, as DNA: TGTGCCAGCAGTTTCGGTCAGGCATATCAGCCCCAGCATTTT. It yields the protein CASSFGQAYQPQHF. The J gene is TRBJ1-5, the V gene TRBV27; no clear D gene. This CDR3 has 14 residues. The germline gives CDR1 MNHEY, CDR2 SMNVEV (reference sequence). Deletions cut 3 bases from V and 5 bases from J, with 11 bases between.